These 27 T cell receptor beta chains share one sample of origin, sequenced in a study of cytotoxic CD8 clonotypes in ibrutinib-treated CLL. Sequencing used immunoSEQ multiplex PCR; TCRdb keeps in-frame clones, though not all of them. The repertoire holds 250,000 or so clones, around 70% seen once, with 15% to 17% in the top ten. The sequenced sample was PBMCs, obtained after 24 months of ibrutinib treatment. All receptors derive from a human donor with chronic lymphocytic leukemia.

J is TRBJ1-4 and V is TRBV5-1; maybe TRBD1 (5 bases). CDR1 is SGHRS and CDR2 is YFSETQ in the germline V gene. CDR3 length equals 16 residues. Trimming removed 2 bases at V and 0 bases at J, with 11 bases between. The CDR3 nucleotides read TGCGCCAGCAGCTTAGGGACGGTTCCAACTAATGAAAAACTGTTTTTT. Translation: CASSLGTVPTNEKLFF. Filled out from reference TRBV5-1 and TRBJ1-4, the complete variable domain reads KAGVTQTPRYLIKTRGQQVTLSCSPISGHRSVSWYQQTPGQGLQFLFEYFSETQRNKGNFPGRFSGRQFSNSRSEMNVSTLELGDSALYLCASSLGTVPTNEKLFFGSGTQLSVL.

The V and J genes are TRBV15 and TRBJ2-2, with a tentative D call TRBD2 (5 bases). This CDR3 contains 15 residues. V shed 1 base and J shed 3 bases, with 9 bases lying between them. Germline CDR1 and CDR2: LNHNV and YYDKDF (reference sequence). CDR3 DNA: TGTGCCACCAGCAGAGGTGGGAGCGACACCGGGGAGCTGTTTTTT. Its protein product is CATSRGGSDTGELFF.

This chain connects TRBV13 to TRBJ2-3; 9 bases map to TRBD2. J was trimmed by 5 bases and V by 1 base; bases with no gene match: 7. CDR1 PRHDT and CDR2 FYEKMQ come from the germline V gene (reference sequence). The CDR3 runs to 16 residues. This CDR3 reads CASSLALAGSLDTQYF. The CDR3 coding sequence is TGTGCCAGCAGCTTAGCTCTAGCGGGATCTTTAGATACGCAGTATTTT.

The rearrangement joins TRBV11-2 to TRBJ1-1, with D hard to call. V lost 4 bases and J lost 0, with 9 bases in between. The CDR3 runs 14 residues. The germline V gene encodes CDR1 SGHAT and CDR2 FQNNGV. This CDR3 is CASSSKKMNTEAFF. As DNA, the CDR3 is TGTGCCAGCAGCTCCAAGAAAATGAACACTGAAGCTTTCTTT.

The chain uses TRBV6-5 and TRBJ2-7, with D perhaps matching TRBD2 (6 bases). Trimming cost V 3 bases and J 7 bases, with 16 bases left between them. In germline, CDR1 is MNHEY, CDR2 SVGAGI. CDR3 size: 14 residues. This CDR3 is CASSYLEGRMEQYF. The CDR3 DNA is TGTGCCAGCAGTTATTTGGAGGGGCGCATGGAGCAGTACTTC.

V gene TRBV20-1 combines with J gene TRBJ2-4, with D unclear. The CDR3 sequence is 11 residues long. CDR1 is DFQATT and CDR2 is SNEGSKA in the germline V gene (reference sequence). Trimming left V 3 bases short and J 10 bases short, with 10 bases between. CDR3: CSASAERIQYF. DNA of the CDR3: TGCAGTGCTAGTGCGGAACGAATTCAGTACTTC.

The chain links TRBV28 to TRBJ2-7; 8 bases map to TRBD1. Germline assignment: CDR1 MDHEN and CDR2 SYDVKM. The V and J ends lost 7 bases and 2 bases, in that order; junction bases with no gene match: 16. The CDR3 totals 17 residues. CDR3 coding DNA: TGTGCCAGCAATTTGATGATCGGACAGGGCTTACCCTACGAGCAGTACTTC. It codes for CASNLMIGQGLPYEQYF.

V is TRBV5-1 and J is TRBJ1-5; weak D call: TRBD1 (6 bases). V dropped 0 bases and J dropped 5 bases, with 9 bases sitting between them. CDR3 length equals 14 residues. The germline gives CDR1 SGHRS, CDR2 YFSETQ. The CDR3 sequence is CASSLAGGHQPQHF. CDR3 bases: TGCGCCAGCAGCTTGGCGGGGGGGCATCAGCCCCAGCATTTT.

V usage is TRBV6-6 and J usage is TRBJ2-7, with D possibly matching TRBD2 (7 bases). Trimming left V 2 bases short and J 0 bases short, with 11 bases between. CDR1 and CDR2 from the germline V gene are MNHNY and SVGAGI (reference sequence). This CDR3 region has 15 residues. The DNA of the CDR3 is TGTGCCAGCAGTTACAGGGGGGGCATCTCCTACGAGCAGTACTTC. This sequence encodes CASSYRGGISYEQYF.

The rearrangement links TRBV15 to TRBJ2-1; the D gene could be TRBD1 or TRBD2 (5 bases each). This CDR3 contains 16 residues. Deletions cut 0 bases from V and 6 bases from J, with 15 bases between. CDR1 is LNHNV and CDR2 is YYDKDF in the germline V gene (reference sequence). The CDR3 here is CATSRDWSGPSNEQFF. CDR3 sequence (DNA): TGTGCCACCAGCAGAGATTGGTCGGGGCCAAGCAATGAGCAGTTCTTC.

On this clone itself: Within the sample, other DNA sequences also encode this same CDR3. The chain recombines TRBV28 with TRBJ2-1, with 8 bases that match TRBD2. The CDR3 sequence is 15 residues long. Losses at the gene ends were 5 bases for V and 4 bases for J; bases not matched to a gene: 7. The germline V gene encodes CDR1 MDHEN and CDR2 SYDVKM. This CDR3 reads CASSPLAGLYNEQFF. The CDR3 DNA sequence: TGTGCCAGCAGTCCCTTAGCGGGACTATACAATGAGCAGTTCTTC.

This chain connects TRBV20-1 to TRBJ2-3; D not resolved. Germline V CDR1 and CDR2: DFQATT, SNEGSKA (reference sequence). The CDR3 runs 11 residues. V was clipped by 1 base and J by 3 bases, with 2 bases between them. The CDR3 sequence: CSARGTDTQYF. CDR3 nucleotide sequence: TGCAGTGCTAGAGGTACAGATACGCAGTATTTT.

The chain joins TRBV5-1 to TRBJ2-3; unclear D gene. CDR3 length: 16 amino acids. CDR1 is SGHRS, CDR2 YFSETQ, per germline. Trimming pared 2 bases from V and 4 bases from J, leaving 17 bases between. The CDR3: CASSFPPPGGSDTQYF. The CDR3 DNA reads TGCGCCAGCAGCTTCCCTCCCCCTGGCGGCTCAGATACGCAGTATTTT.

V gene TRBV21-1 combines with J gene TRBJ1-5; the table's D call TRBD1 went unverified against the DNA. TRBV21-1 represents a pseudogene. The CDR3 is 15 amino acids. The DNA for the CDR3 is TGTGCCAGCAGCAAAGAAGTATCAGGGAATCAGCCCCAGCATTTT. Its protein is CASSKEVSGNQPQHF.

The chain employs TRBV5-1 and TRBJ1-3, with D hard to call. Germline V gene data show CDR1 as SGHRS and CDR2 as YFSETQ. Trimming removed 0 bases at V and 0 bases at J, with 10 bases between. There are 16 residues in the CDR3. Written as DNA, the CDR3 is TGCGCCAGCAGCTTGGCCGGCAGCCGCTCTGGAAACACCATATATTTT. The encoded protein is CASSLAGSRSGNTIYF.

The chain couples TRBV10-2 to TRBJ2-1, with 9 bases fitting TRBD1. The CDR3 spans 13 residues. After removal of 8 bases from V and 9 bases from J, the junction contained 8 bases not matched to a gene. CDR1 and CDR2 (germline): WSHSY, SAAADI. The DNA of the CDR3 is TGCGCCAGCCTCGGGACAGGGCGTCGTGAGCAGTTCTTC. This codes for CASLGTGRREQFF.

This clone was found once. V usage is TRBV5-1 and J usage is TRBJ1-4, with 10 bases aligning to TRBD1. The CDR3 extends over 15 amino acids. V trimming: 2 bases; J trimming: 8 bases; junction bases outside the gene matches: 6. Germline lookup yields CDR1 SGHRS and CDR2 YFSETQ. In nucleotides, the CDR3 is TGCGCCAGCAGCTTCCGGGACAGGGGACGGGAAAAACTGTTTTTT. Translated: CASSFRDRGREKLFF.

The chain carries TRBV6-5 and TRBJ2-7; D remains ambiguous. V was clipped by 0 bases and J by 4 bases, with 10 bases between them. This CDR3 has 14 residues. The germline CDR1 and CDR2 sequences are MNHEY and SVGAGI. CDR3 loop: CASSYSRVSYEQYF. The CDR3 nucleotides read TGTGCCAGCAGTTACTCGAGAGTTTCATACGAGCAGTACTTC.

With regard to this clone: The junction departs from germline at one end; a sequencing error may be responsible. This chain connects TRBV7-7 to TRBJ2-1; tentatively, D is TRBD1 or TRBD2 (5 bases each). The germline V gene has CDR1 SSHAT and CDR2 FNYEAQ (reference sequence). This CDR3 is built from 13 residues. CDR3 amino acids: CASSLGTVNEQFF. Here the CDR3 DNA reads TGTGCTAGCAGCCTCGGGACGGTAAATGAGCAGTTCTTC.

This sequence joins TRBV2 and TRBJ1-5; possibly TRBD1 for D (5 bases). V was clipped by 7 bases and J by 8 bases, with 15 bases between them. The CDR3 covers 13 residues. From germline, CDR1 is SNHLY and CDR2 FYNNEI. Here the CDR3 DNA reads TGTGCCAGCACGTTCGGACACTTGGAGCCCCAGCATTTT. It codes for CASTFGHLEPQHF.

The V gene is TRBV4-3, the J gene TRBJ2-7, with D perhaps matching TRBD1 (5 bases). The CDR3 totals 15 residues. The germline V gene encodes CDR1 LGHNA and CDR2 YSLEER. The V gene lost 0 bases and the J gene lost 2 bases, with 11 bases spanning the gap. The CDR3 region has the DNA TGCGCCAGCAGCCAAGATTGGGCAGGGACCTACGAGCAGTACTTC. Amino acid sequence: CASSQDWAGTYEQYF.

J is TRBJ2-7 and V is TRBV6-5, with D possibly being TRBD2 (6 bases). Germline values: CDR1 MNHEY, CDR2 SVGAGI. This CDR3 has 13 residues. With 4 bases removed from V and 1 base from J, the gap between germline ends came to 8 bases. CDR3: CASSSSGSYEQYF. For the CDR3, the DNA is TGTGCCAGCAGTTCCAGCGGGTCCTACGAGCAGTACTTC.

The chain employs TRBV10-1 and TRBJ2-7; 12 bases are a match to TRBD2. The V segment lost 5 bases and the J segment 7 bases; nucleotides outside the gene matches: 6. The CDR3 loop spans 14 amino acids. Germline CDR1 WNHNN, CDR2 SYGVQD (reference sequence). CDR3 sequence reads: CASSPSGRALEQYF. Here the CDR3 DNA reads TGCGCCAGCAGTCCTAGCGGGAGGGCCCTGGAGCAGTACTTC.

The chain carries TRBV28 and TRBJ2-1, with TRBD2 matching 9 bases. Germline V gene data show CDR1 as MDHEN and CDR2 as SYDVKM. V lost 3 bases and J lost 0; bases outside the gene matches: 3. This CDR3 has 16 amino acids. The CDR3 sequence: CASSFQTSGSYNEQFF. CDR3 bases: TGTGCCAGCAGTTTCCAGACTAGCGGCTCCTACAATGAGCAGTTCTTC. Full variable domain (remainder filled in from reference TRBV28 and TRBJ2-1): DVKVTQSSRYLVKRTGEKVFLECVQDMDHENMFWYRQDPGLGLRLIYFSYDVKMKEKGDIPEGYSVSREKKERFSLILESASTNQTSMYLCASSFQTSGSYNEQFFGPGTRLTVL.

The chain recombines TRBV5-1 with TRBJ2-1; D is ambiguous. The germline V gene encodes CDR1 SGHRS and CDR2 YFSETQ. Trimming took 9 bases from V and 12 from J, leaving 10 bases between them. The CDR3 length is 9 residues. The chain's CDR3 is CAKHRGQFF. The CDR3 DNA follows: TGCGCCAAGCACCGAGGGCAGTTCTTC.

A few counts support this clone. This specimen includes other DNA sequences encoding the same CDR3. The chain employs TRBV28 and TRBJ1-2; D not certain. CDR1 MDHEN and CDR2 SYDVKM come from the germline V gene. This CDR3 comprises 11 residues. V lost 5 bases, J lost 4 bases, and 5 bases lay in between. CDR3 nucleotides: TGTGCCAGCAGTGGCATCTATGGCTACACCTTC. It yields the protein CASSGIYGYTF.

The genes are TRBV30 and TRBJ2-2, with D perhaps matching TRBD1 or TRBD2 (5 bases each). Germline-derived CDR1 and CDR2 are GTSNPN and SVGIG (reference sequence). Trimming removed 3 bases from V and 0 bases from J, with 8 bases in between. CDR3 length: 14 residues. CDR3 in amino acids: CAWRGTSNTGELFF. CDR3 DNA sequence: TGTGCCTGGAGGGGGACCTCGAACACCGGGGAGCTGTTTTTT. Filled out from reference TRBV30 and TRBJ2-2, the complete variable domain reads SQTIHQWPATLVQPVGSPLSLECTVEGTSNPNLYWYRQAAGRGLQLLFYSVGIGQISSEVPQNLSASRPQDRQFILSSKKLLLSDSGFYLCAWRGTSNTGELFFGEGSRLTVL.